The 27 T cell receptor beta chains below come from one sample, sequenced in a study of blood T cell repertoires in COVID-19. Generated by immunoSEQ multiplex PCR, the TCRdb table keeps only in-frame clones and is missing some. The sample shows about 64,000 clones, 82% of them seen only once. Specimen: peripheral blood. Receptors were obtained from a human donor in a cohort sampled during active COVID-19.

The chain is built from TRBV28 and TRBJ2-7; maybe TRBD1 (6 bases). With 4 bases removed from V and 7 bases from J, the gap between germline ends came to 20 bases. The CDR3 has 15 amino acids. The germline gives CDR1 MDHEN, CDR2 SYDVKM. DNA for the CDR3: TGTGCCAGCAGTTCAGCTACAGGGATTCCTAGGGAGCAGTACGTC. This gives the protein CASSSATGIPREQYV.

This sequence joins TRBV3-1 (or the pseudogene TRBV3-2) and TRBJ2-3; 9 bases line up with TRBD2. Germline CDR1 reads LGHDT; CDR2 reads YNNKEL (reference sequence). V lost 1 base and J lost 6; bases outside the gene matches: 8. The CDR3 sequence is 16 residues long. The CDR3 protein is CASSQAGGGAVDTQYF. The CDR3 nucleotides read TGTGCCAGCAGCCAAGCCGGCGGGGGGGCCGTGGATACGCAGTATTTT.

This clone was seen once. The chain carries TRBV7-2 and TRBJ2-3; D is undetermined. The CDR3 consists of 13 residues. CDR1 is SGHTA and CDR2 is FQGNSA in the germline V gene. V lost 0 bases to trimming and J lost 4 bases, with 5 bases between them. In DNA form, the CDR3 reads TGTGCCAGCAGCTTAGCAGGAGCAGATACGCAGTATTTT. Translating gives CASSLAGADTQYF.

V and J are TRBV30 and TRBJ2-3, with 7 bases matching TRBD2. The ends lost 3 bases at V and 10 bases at J; junction bases unmatched: 7. CDR3 length: 12 residues. The V gene's germline CDR1 is GTSNPN and CDR2 SVGIG (reference sequence). The CDR3 here is CAWSGGSRPQYF. CDR3 DNA: TGTGCCTGGAGCGGGGGGAGCCGTCCGCAGTATTTT.

This sequence joins TRBV6-5 and TRBJ1-2, with D possibly being TRBD1 (6 bases). With 6 bases removed from V and 6 bases from J, the gap between germline ends came to 20 bases. This CDR3 has 15 amino acids. Germline loops: CDR1 MNHEY, CDR2 SVGAGI. CDR3 DNA sequence: TGTGCCAGCAGCGGTGTGGGGAATGGACAGAATGGCTACACCTTC. Its translation: CASSGVGNGQNGYTF.

The chain has TRBV7-2 and TRBJ2-2, with 9 bases that match TRBD1. CDR1 and CDR2 from the germline V gene are SGHTA and FQGNSA. The length of the CDR3 is 15 residues. Trimming cost V 1 base and J 7 bases; bases outside gene matches: 4. In nucleotides, the CDR3 is TGTGCCAGCAGCTTAGACAGGGGGCAAGGCGGGGAGCTGTTTTTT. Its translation: CASSLDRGQGGELFF.

The chain links TRBV5-1 to TRBJ2-3; 7 nucleotides align to TRBD2. J gave up 7 bases and V 6 bases, and 14 bases lay outside the gene matches. CDR3 length equals 15 residues. Germline CDR1 SGHRS, CDR2 YFSETQ. In DNA, the CDR3 is TGCGCCAGCAAAAGCCGGACTAGAGTTTCCTATACGCAGTATTTT. Translating gives CASKSRTRVSYTQYF.

This chain links TRBV7-2 with TRBJ1-2, with D perhaps TRBD1 (6 bases). V was pared by 5 bases and J by 7 bases, with 14 bases between. Germline assignment: CDR1 SGHTA and CDR2 FQGNSA. The CDR3 contains 13 residues. The chain's CDR3 is CASSRDNRGGYTF. The CDR3 DNA follows: TGTGCCAGCAGCCGGGACAATCGGGGTGGCTACACCTTC.

Comment on this clone: Other nucleotide sequences in the sample specify the same CDR3. The chain is built from TRBV6-2 or TRBV6-3 and TRBJ1-6; 8 bases agree with TRBD1. The CDR3 is 14 amino acids. Trimming removed 6 bases from V and 7 bases from J; junction bases left unmatched: 5. The germline gives CDR1 MNHEY, CDR2 SVGEGT. The CDR3 DNA is TGTGCCAGCAGCGAAACAGGGGGGAATTCACCCCTCCACTTT. It specifies CASSETGGNSPLHF.

The chain joins TRBV6-2 or TRBV6-3 to TRBJ2-7, with 10 bases matching TRBD1. The trim removed 2 bases at V and 1 base at J, leaving 5 bases unmatched. CDR3 size: 16 residues. Germline V gene sequence: CDR1 MNHEY, CDR2 SVGEGT. The CDR3 coding sequence is TGTGCCAGCAGTTACGATGGGGACAGGGGTTCCTACGAGCAGTACTTC. This gives the protein CASSYDGDRGSYEQYF.

This clone was counted only a few times. The rearrangement links TRBV27 to TRBJ1-2, with D perhaps TRBD1 (5 bases). From germline, CDR1 is MNHEY and CDR2 SMNVEV (reference sequence). CDR3 length equals 13 residues. V was pared by 3 bases and J by 8 bases, with 13 bases between. Written as DNA, the CDR3 is TGTGCCAGCAGTTTTGAAGGGGCGCGCGGCTACACCTTC. The encoded protein is CASSFEGARGYTF.

The chain recombines TRBV30 with TRBJ1-2; a weak D match, TRBD1 (5 bases). Germline V gene data show CDR1 as GTSNPN and CDR2 as SVGIG (reference sequence). Trimming left V 0 bases short and J 5 bases short, with 16 bases between. The CDR3 is made up of 15 amino acids. CDR3 region: CAWSVPAAGGYGYTF. CDR3 bases: TGTGCCTGGAGTGTACCGGCTGCCGGGGGGTATGGCTACACCTTC. The whole variable domain, remainder taken from reference TRBV30 and TRBJ1-2, is SQTIHQWPATLVQPVGSPLSLECTVEGTSNPNLYWYRQAAGRGLQLLFYSVGIGQISSEVPQNLSASRPQDRQFILSSKKLLLSDSGFYLCAWSVPAAGGYGYTFGSGTRLTVV.

The V gene is TRBV30, the J gene TRBJ2-7, with a possible D match to TRBD2 (6 bases). Germline values: CDR1 GTSNPN, CDR2 SVGIG (reference sequence). The CDR3 extends over 12 amino acids. V lost 8 bases and J 2 bases, leaving 13 bases between the germline ends. The CDR3 DNA reads as TGTGCCGGAATGACTAGTCCCTACGAGCAGTACTTC. Its protein product is CAGMTSPYEQYF.

J is TRBJ2-5 and V is TRBV5-6, with 9 bases lining up with TRBD2. In germline, CDR1 is SGHDT, CDR2 YYEEEE. The CDR3 sequence is 14 residues long. V was pared by 1 base and J by 7 bases, with 5 bases of the junction left unmatched. CDR3 in amino acids: CASSLRLAGRTQYF. The CDR3 DNA is TGTGCCAGCAGCTTGCGGCTAGCGGGGCGGACCCAGTACTTC.

This clone has a handful of counts. The chain joins TRBV11-2 to TRBJ1-2, with D perhaps matching TRBD1 (6 bases). The germline gives CDR1 SGHAT, CDR2 FQNNGV. Trimming shortened V by 3 bases and J by 9 bases, and 14 bases separated the two germline ends. The CDR3 consists of 13 residues. CDR3 in amino acids: CASSFDRTRSYTF. The CDR3 nucleotides read TGTGCCAGCAGCTTCGACAGGACCCGGAGCTACACCTTC.

This sequence joins TRBV4-1 and TRBJ2-1; 10 bases agree with TRBD2. CDR1 and CDR2 from the germline V gene are MGHRA and YSYEKL. V shed 2 bases and J 2 bases; nucleotides not matched to a gene: 3. This CDR3 region has 16 residues. This CDR3 is CASSQPTSGAYNEQFF. The DNA of the CDR3 is TGCGCCAGCAGCCAACCAACTAGCGGGGCCTACAATGAGCAGTTCTTC.

V gene TRBV7-2 combines with J gene TRBJ2-7, with 8 positions matching TRBD2. The J segment lost 6 bases and the V segment lost 5 bases, leaving 9 bases of the junction unmatched. Germline CDR1 and CDR2: SGHTA and FQGNSA. This CDR3 contains 14 residues. The CDR3 reads CASSRQRGTLEQYF. The DNA of the CDR3 is TGTGCCAGCAGCCGCCAGCGGGGGACCCTCGAGCAGTACTTC.

CDR3 in DNA: TGTGCCAGCAGTCCCCCGGACAGTGGGGAAGAGACCCAGTACTTC. This sequence encodes CASSPPDSGEETQYF. The chain combines TRBV2 with TRBJ2-5, with TRBD1 as a possible D gene (6 bases). The CDR3 sequence is 15 residues long. CDR1 SNHLY and CDR2 FYNNEI come from the germline V gene. The V and J ends lost 5 bases and 3 bases respectively, with 16 bases between them.

The chain joins TRBV3-1 (or the pseudogene TRBV3-2) to TRBJ1-6; D gene ambiguous. The CDR3 is made up of 15 amino acids. The germline V gene has CDR1 LGHDT and CDR2 YNNKEL (reference sequence). V was clipped by 1 base and J by 6 bases, with 10 bases between them. The CDR3 DNA is TGTGCCAGCAGCCAAGTTTTGAGGTTTAATTCACCCCTCCACTTT. This codes for CASSQVLRFNSPLHF.

The rearrangement uses TRBV3-1 (or the pseudogene TRBV3-2) and TRBJ2-7; D is unclear. There are 14 residues in the CDR3. V was shortened by 4 bases and J by 1 base, with 11 bases between the two germline ends. Germline V lookup: CDR1 LGHDT, CDR2 YNNKEL (reference sequence). CDR3 in amino acids: CASSLKPLSYEQYF. The DNA for the CDR3 is TGTGCCAGCAGCCTTAAACCTCTATCCTACGAGCAGTACTTC.

The rearrangement uses TRBV10-2 and TRBJ2-7; weak D call: TRBD2 (7 bases). The CDR3 length is 13 residues. V gave up 10 bases and J gave up 6 bases, with 19 bases separating them. The germline gives CDR1 WSHSY, CDR2 SAAADI. The DNA of the CDR3 is TGCGCCACCATGGGTGGAGGGGGGGCCGAGCAGTACGTC. Its protein is CATMGGGGAEQYV.

The chain couples TRBV18 to TRBJ2-7; tentatively, D is TRBD1 (6 bases). V was cut by 3 bases and J by 4 bases, with 13 bases left in between. CDR1 and CDR2 from the germline V gene are KGHSH and LQKENI. The CDR3 is 14 residues long. CDR3 protein: CASSPGHPTYEQYF. The CDR3 coding sequence is TGTGCCAGCTCACCGGGACATCCTACATACGAGCAGTACTTC.

The CDR3 DNA reads TGTGCCAGCAGGTTGGACAGTTCCTACGAGCAGTACTTC. Protein: CASRLDSSYEQYF. This chain connects TRBV7-9 to TRBJ2-7, with D possibly matching TRBD1 (6 bases). This CDR3 region has 13 residues. Germline values: CDR1 SEHNR, CDR2 FQNEAQ (reference sequence). V dropped 6 bases and J dropped 1 base, with 10 bases sitting between them. Full variable domain (remainder filled in from reference TRBV7-9 and TRBJ2-7): DTGVSQNPRHKITKRGQNVTFRCDPISEHNRLYWYRQTLGQGPEFLTYFQNEAQLEKSRLLSDRFSAERPKGSFSTLEIQRTEQGDSAMYLCASRLDSSYEQYFGPGTRLTVT.

This rearrangement joins TRBV11-2 to TRBJ1-2; D uncertain. Germline V gene lookup returns CDR1 SGHAT and CDR2 FQNNGV. Deletions cut 0 bases from V and 10 bases from J, with 18 bases between. The CDR3 runs 15 residues. As DNA, the CDR3 is TGTGCCAGCAGCTTAGATCTCAGGCAGCAGACCAACTACACCTTC. This encodes CASSLDLRQQTNYTF. The full variable domain, in which reference TRBV11-2 and TRBJ1-2 provide the parts outside the CDR3, is EAGVAQSPRYKIIEKRQSVAFWCNPISGHATLYWYQQILGQGPKLLIQFQNNGVVDDSQLPKDRFSAERLKGVDSTLKIQPAKLEDSAVYLCASSLDLRQQTNYTFGSGTRLTVV.

Worth noting for this clone: Other DNA sequences in this specimen translate into the identical CDR3. The rearrangement joins TRBV10-3 to TRBJ1-2; no reliable D call. Germline V gives CDR1 ENHRY, CDR2 SYGVKD. The V end lost 0 bases, the J end lost 8 bases, and 16 bases lay between the germline ends. CDR3 length: 15 residues. CDR3 in DNA: TGTGCCATCAGTGAGTCGTCGGCCGGGGTGGGGGGCTACACCTTC. Protein product: CAISESSAGVGGYTF.

V usage is TRBV6-2 or TRBV6-3 and J usage is TRBJ1-5; 9 bases fit TRBD1. The J segment lost 0 bases and the V segment lost 2 bases, leaving 5 bases of the junction unmatched. The CDR3 is made up of 17 amino acids. From germline, CDR1 is MNHEY and CDR2 SVGEGT. CDR3 in DNA: TGTGCCAGCAGTTACAGCGGACAGGGGTATAGCAATCAGCCCCAGCATTTT. Translation gives CASSYSGQGYSNQPQHF.

The CDR3 coding sequence is TGTGCCAGTAGTTGGGCAGGGTCGACAGATACGCAGTATTTT. Encoded protein: CASSWAGSTDTQYF. The gene calls are TRBV19 and TRBJ2-3; TRBD1 is a possible D gene (5 bases). This CDR3 is built from 14 residues. V lost 5 bases and J 3 bases, leaving 12 bases between the germline ends. The germline V gene encodes CDR1 LNHDA and CDR2 SQIVND (reference sequence).